The 17 T cell receptor beta chains presented below share a single source sample, sequenced in a study of control samples from healthy donors and cancer patients. Using immunoSEQ multiplex PCR, the repertoire was profiled, and TCRdb retains in-frame clones only, with some absent. The sample has about 140,000 clones; 88% are singletons. Sequencing was performed on blood. Receptors were obtained from a man younger than 30 in good health.

This clone was recorded once. Other DNA variants within this sample encode the same CDR3. The J gene is TRBJ2-5, the V gene TRBV6-5; 9 nucleotides line up with TRBD1. This CDR3 comprises 12 residues. Per the germline V gene, CDR1 is MNHEY and CDR2 is SVGAGI. V lost 4 bases and J lost 13; bases outside the gene matches: 7. CDR3 DNA: TGTGCCAGCAGTTGGGACAGGGTGTCTCGGTACTTC. Translated, it gives CASSWDRVSRYF.

As for this clone: Other DNA sequences in this specimen translate into the identical CDR3. The genes are TRBV3-1 (or the pseudogene TRBV3-2) and TRBJ2-1; no clear D. The CDR3 has 15 amino acids. Trimming left V 0 bases short and J 4 bases short, with 10 bases between. The germline V gene has CDR1 LGHDT and CDR2 YNNKEL (reference sequence). CDR3 nucleotides: TGTGCCAGCAGCCAAGATCTGGCGGTGTACAATGAGCAGTTCTTC. Translating gives CASSQDLAVYNEQFF.

The rearrangement joins TRBV6-2 or TRBV6-3 to TRBJ1-2; TRBD1 matches 7 bases. The germline CDR1 and CDR2 sequences are MNHEY and SVGEGT. The CDR3 has 13 amino acids. J lost 3 bases, V lost 5 bases, and 3 bases had no gene match. CDR3 sequence reads: CASSRDSYYGYTF. The DNA for the CDR3 is TGTGCCAGCAGTCGGGACAGCTACTATGGCTACACCTTC.

The chain has TRBV29-1 and TRBJ1-1, with D unresolved. The CDR3 length is 13 residues. V shed 5 bases and J shed 1 base, with 11 bases lying between them. Germline V lookup: CDR1 SQVTM, CDR2 ANQGSEA. The CDR3 DNA reads TGCAGCGTTCGGGAGGGCAGGAACACTGAAGCTTTCTTT. Amino acid sequence: CSVREGRNTEAFF.

This chain links TRBV7-9 with TRBJ2-5; D gene unclear. Between the trimmed V and J ends, which lost 2 bases and 2 bases, there was a span of 12 bases. This CDR3 is built from 15 residues. The germline gives CDR1 SEHNR, CDR2 FQNEAQ (reference sequence). The CDR3 DNA reads TGTGCCAGCAGCTTATTCCAGCGACCACAAGAGACCCAGTACTTC. Amino acids: CASSLFQRPQETQYF.

J is TRBJ2-5 and V is TRBV25-1; 7 nucleotides agree with TRBD2. CDR3 size: 15 residues. V shed 5 bases and J 3 bases; nucleotides not matched to a gene: 9. The V gene's germline CDR1 is MGHDK and CDR2 SYGVNS. Written as DNA, the CDR3 is TGTGCCAGCAGTCGATTGCGGGGGAGAAAAGAGACCCAGTACTTC. It specifies CASSRLRGRKETQYF.

This clone was recorded only once. The chain has TRBV10-3 and TRBJ1-6; D gene uncertain. The CDR3 runs 14 residues. Germline V gene data show CDR1 as ENHRY and CDR2 as SYGVKD. The germline V and J ends were trimmed by 0 bases and 9 bases, with 9 bases remaining between them. The CDR3 DNA follows: TGTGCCATCAGTGAGTCGACCTGGGGTTCACCCCTCCACTTT. Amino acids: CAISESTWGSPLHF.

This clone was seen a handful of times. Here the CDR3 DNA reads TGTGCCAGCAGTTTGTCTCCCTACGAGCAGTACTTC. This codes for CASSLSPYEQYF. The gene calls are TRBV6-2 or TRBV6-3 and TRBJ2-7; D is unclear. V lost 4 bases and J 2 bases, leaving 6 bases between the germline ends. This CDR3 contains 12 residues. The germline gives CDR1 MNHEY, CDR2 SVGEGT.

This chain connects TRBV7-9 to TRBJ2-1, with 7 nucleotides matching TRBD2. V dropped 5 bases and J dropped 3; count of bases not matched to a gene: 7. CDR1 SEHNR and CDR2 FQNEAQ come from the germline V gene (reference sequence). This CDR3 has 15 amino acids. CDR3 sequence (DNA): TGTGCCAGCAGCCGTAATGCGGGGGTCTACAATGAGCAGTTCTTC. Protein: CASSRNAGVYNEQFF.

This chain connects TRBV7-9 to TRBJ1-2, with D perhaps TRBD1 (6 bases). The CDR3 sequence is 13 residues long. Germline-derived CDR1 and CDR2 are SEHNR and FQNEAQ (reference sequence). V lost 5 bases, J lost 7 bases, and 14 bases lay in between. This CDR3 reads CASSARGSGGYTF. Here the CDR3 DNA reads TGTGCCAGCAGCGCCAGGGGAAGCGGTGGCTACACCTTC.

This chain joins TRBV30 and TRBJ1-3; D not resolved. Germline V gene lookup returns CDR1 GTSNPN and CDR2 SVGIG (reference sequence). The CDR3 length is 12 residues. Trimming pared 3 bases from V and 0 bases from J, leaving 3 bases between. CDR3 coding DNA: TGTGCCTGGAGCCTCTCTGGAAACACCATATATTTT. Encoded protein: CAWSLSGNTIYF. The whole variable domain, filled in from reference TRBV30 and TRBJ1-3, reads SQTIHQWPATLVQPVGSPLSLECTVEGTSNPNLYWYRQAAGRGLQLLFYSVGIGQISSEVPQNLSASRPQDRQFILSSKKLLLSDSGFYLCAWSLSGNTIYFGEGSWLTVV.

In this sample, this clone turned up a few times. This sequence joins TRBV7-9 and TRBJ2-7, with D possibly TRBD1 on 6 matching bases. The CDR3 is made up of 15 amino acids. Germline CDR1 is SEHNR and CDR2 is FQNEAQ (reference sequence). The V end lost 1 base, the J end lost 4 bases, and 14 bases lay between the germline ends. The CDR3 is CASSLESLQGYEQYF. In DNA form, the CDR3 reads TGTGCCAGCAGCTTAGAATCCCTACAGGGATACGAGCAGTACTTC.

DNA of the CDR3: TGTGCCAGCAGTTCTACAGGGCCCGGCCAGCCCCAGCATTTT. The encoded protein is CASSSTGPGQPQHF. The V and J genes are TRBV6-6 and TRBJ1-5; possibly TRBD1 for D (6 bases). The CDR3 consists of 14 residues. The germline gives CDR1 MNHNY, CDR2 SVGAGI (reference sequence). V lost 4 bases to trimming and J lost 7 bases, with 14 bases between them.

The chain links TRBV7-2 to TRBJ2-7; no definite D call. Per germline, CDR1 SGHTA and CDR2 FQGNSA. V was shortened by 2 bases and J by 6 bases, with 14 bases between the two germline ends. CDR3 length: 14 amino acids. CDR3 loop: CASSLIAGVGEQYF. CDR3 nucleotides: TGTGCCAGCAGCTTAATCGCAGGCGTGGGCGAGCAGTACTTC.

The rearrangement uses TRBV28 and TRBJ2-2, with TRBD2 matching 11 bases. The CDR3 has 17 amino acids. Germline V gene lookup returns CDR1 MDHEN and CDR2 SYDVKM. The ends lost 6 bases at V and 3 bases at J; junction bases unmatched: 9. Here the CDR3 DNA reads TGTGCCAGCAGGTATAGCGGGGGGGCCGGTGACACCGGGGAGCTGTTTTTT. Its translation is CASRYSGGAGDTGELFF.

The chain joins TRBV7-9 to TRBJ1-6; D ambiguous. Germline V gene sequence: CDR1 SEHNR, CDR2 FQNEAQ (reference sequence). The CDR3 is 15 amino acids. The V gene lost 1 base and the J gene lost 8 bases, with 12 bases spanning the gap. The CDR3 sequence is CASSLVSLDYSPLHF. The CDR3 region has the DNA TGTGCCAGCAGCTTAGTTTCGTTAGACTATTCACCCCTCCACTTT.

The chain is built from TRBV5-8 and TRBJ1-1; D perhaps matches TRBD1 (5 bases). The V end was cut by 2 bases, the J end by 0 bases, with 17 bases between. The CDR3 covers 17 residues. The germline CDR1 and CDR2 sequences are SGHTS and YDEGEE. CDR3 amino acids: CASSFGGGYLMNTEAFF. The CDR3 nucleotides are TGTGCCAGCAGCTTTGGTGGGGGTTATCTCATGAACACTGAAGCTTTCTTT. The whole variable domain, filled in from reference TRBV5-8 and TRBJ1-1, reads EAGVTQSPTHLIKTRGQQATLRCSPISGHTSVYWYQQALGLGLQFLLWYDEGEERNRGNFPPRFSGRQFPNYSSELNVNALELEDSALYLCASSFGGGYLMNTEAFFGQGTRLTVV.